These T cell receptor beta chains were read from a single sample in a study of T cells in Graves' hyperthyroidism and ophthalmopathy. One entry per CDR3 protein results from TCRdb running MiXCR on the multiplex PCR reads. The profile covers 300,000 to 450,000 distinct CDR3 sequences, with more than 11% appearing a single time and approximately 9.9% taken by the ten largest. The sequenced sample consisted of blood. The receptor set was obtained from a woman aged 55-69 years with Graves' hyperthyroidism. The CDR3 runs from the conserved cysteine through the conserved F or W. A D gene is named only where the DNA matches it firmly. A row's size may be missing; if present it is once, few, many or a size class.

j_gene: TRBJ2-5
d_gene: .
v_gene: TRBV5-1
abundance: few
CDR3aa: CASSLGRVQETQYF
CDR3nt: TGCGCCAGCAGCTTAGGCAGGGTTCAAGAGACCCAGTACTTC

j_gene: TRBJ1-4
d_gene: .
v_gene: TRBV2
abundance: many
CDR3aa: CASSWGAREKLFF
CDR3nt: TGTGCCAGCAGTTGGGGGGCGAGAGAAAAACTGTTTTTT

j_gene: TRBJ2-2
d_gene: .
v_gene: TRBV5-1
abundance: many
CDR3aa: CASSLAGADTGELFF
CDR3nt: TGCGCCAGCAGCTTGGCCGGGGCTGACACCGGGGAGCTGTTTTTT

j_gene: TRBJ2-7
d_gene: .
v_gene: TRBV10-3
abundance: many
CDR3aa: CAISESGNYEQYF
CDR3nt: TGTGCCATCAGTGAGTCGGGGAACTACGAGCAGTACTTC

j_gene: TRBJ2-7
d_gene: .
v_gene: TRBV27
abundance: many
CDR3aa: CASSSRRLGNEQYF
CDR3nt: TGTGCCAGCAGTTCCCGGAGACTGGGCAACGAGCAGTACTTC

j_gene: TRBJ2-5
d_gene: TRBD2
v_gene: TRBV11-3
abundance: .
CDR3aa: CASSSVSGALQETQYF
CDR3nt: TGTGCCAGCAGCTCGGTTAGCGGGGCACTACAAGAGACCCAGTACTTC

j_gene: TRBJ2-5
d_gene: TRBD2
v_gene: TRBV12-3/TRBV12-4
abundance: many
CDR3aa: CASSVTSGGTETQYF
CDR3nt: TGTGCCAGCAGTGTGACTAGCGGGGGGACAGAGACCCAGTACTTC

j_gene: TRBJ2-1
d_gene: TRBD2
v_gene: TRBV28
abundance: many
CDR3aa: CASSFNVAGVFYNEQFF
CDR3nt: TGTGCCAGCAGTTTTAACGTAGCGGGAGTTTTCTACAATGAGCAGTTCTTC

j_gene: TRBJ1-4
d_gene: TRBD1
v_gene: TRBV7-2
abundance: .
CDR3aa: CASRRTGEEKLFF
CDR3nt: TGTGCCAGCCGCAGGACAGGGGAGGAAAAACTGTTTTTT

j_gene: TRBJ1-2
d_gene: .
v_gene: TRBV7-6
abundance: many
CDR3aa: CASSLEAGADYGYTF
CDR3nt: TGTGCCAGCAGCTTAGAAGCAGGGGCGGACTATGGCTACACCTTC

j_gene: TRBJ1-4
d_gene: .
v_gene: TRBV12-3/TRBV12-4
abundance: .
CDR3aa: CASSLIAGEKLFF
CDR3nt: TGTGCCAGCAGTCTCATCGCCGGGGAAAAACTGTTTTTT

j_gene: TRBJ2-1
d_gene: .
v_gene: TRBV5-1
abundance: many
CDR3aa: CASSLRERRNFNEQFF
CDR3nt: TGCGCCAGCAGCTTGCGTGAGCGGAGGAATTTCAATGAGCAGTTCTTC

j_gene: TRBJ2-1
d_gene: TRBD2
v_gene: TRBV11-2
abundance: .
CDR3aa: CASSSPRRLAGVGNEQFF
CDR3nt: TGTGCCAGCAGCTCCCCTCGGAGACTAGCGGGAGTGGGTAATGAGCAGTTCTTC

j_gene: TRBJ2-1
d_gene: TRBD2
v_gene: TRBV29-1
abundance: .
CDR3aa: CSVATGTSGHNEQFF
CDR3nt: TGCAGCGTTGCGACCGGGACTAGCGGGCACAATGAGCAGTTCTTC

j_gene: TRBJ2-5
d_gene: TRBD1
v_gene: TRBV3-1
abundance: few
CDR3aa: CASSHFGQGPQETQYF
CDR3nt: TGTGCCAGCAGCCATTTCGGACAGGGGCCCCAAGAGACCCAGTACTTC

j_gene: TRBJ2-5
d_gene: TRBD2
v_gene: TRBV20-1
abundance: many
CDR3aa: CSALKRRLADMSYQETQYF
CDR3nt: TGCAGTGCCCTTAAACGACGACTAGCGGATATGTCGTACCAAGAGACCCAGTACTTC

j_gene: TRBJ1-5
d_gene: .
v_gene: TRBV2
abundance: few
CDR3aa: CASSENPYSNQPQHF
CDR3nt: TGTGCCAGCAGTGAAAATCCATATAGCAATCAGCCCCAGCATTTT

j_gene: TRBJ2-7
d_gene: .
v_gene: TRBV20-1
abundance: .
CDR3aa: CSARVLGGPYEQYF
CDR3nt: TGCAGTGCTAGGGTCCTAGGCGGACCCTACGAGCAGTACTTC

j_gene: TRBJ1-5
d_gene: .
v_gene: TRBV2
abundance: many
CDR3aa: CASSAQSNQPQHF
CDR3nt: TGTGCCAGCAGTGCCCAGAGCAATCAGCCCCAGCATTTT

j_gene: TRBJ2-7
d_gene: .
v_gene: TRBV7-9
abundance: many
CDR3aa: CASSPQTGEQYF
CDR3nt: TGTGCCAGCAGCCCCCAGACGGGCGAGCAGTACTTC

j_gene: TRBJ2-2
d_gene: .
v_gene: TRBV11-2
abundance: many
CDR3aa: CASSLKYRRQGITGELFF
CDR3nt: TGTGCCAGCAGCTTAAAGTATAGGAGGCAGGGAATTACCGGGGAGCTGTTTTTT

j_gene: TRBJ2-1
d_gene: .
v_gene: TRBV11-2
abundance: many
CDR3aa: CASTPGTLSSYNEQFF
CDR3nt: TGTGCCAGCACACCAGGGACTCTAAGCTCCTACAATGAGCAGTTCTTC

j_gene: TRBJ1-1
d_gene: .
v_gene: TRBV30
abundance: many
CDR3aa: CAWSGRGSRGTEAFF
CDR3nt: TGTGCCTGGAGTGGACGTGGAAGCCGGGGGACTGAAGCTTTCTTT

j_gene: TRBJ1-6
d_gene: TRBD1
v_gene: TRBV12-3/TRBV12-4
abundance: many
CDR3aa: CASSKQGAISPLHF
CDR3nt: TGTGCCAGCAGTAAACAGGGGGCGATTTCACCCCTCCACTTT

j_gene: TRBJ1-6
d_gene: .
v_gene: TRBV4-1
abundance: .
CDR3aa: CASTTGFRSPLHF
CDR3nt: TGCGCCAGCACCACAGGGTTTCGGTCACCCCTCCACTTT

j_gene: TRBJ1-1
d_gene: TRBD1
v_gene: TRBV28
abundance: many
CDR3aa: CASSYRGLWTEAFF
CDR3nt: TGTGCCAGCAGTTACAGGGGGCTTTGGACTGAAGCTTTCTTT

j_gene: TRBJ2-1
d_gene: TRBD2
v_gene: TRBV4-1
abundance: .
CDR3aa: CASSQRVAGGRNEQFF
CDR3nt: TGCGCCAGCAGCCAAAGAGTAGCGGGAGGAAGGAATGAGCAGTTCTTC

j_gene: TRBJ2-4
d_gene: TRBD2
v_gene: TRBV5-4
abundance: .
CDR3aa: CASSPVGGAKNIQYF
CDR3nt: TGTGCCAGCAGCCCCGTCGGGGGGGCCAAAAACATTCAGTACTTC

j_gene: TRBJ2-1
d_gene: TRBD1
v_gene: TRBV28
abundance: few
CDR3aa: CASSLIFRGLISNEQFF
CDR3nt: TGTGCCAGCAGTTTAATATTTAGGGGGCTCATAAGCAATGAGCAGTTCTTC

j_gene: TRBJ2-5
d_gene: TRBD2
v_gene: TRBV6-2/TRBV6-3
abundance: few
CDR3aa: CASSQMGLAGFQETQYF
CDR3nt: TGTGCCAGCAGCCAAATGGGACTAGCGGGTTTCCAAGAGACCCAGTACTTC

j_gene: TRBJ1-2
d_gene: .
v_gene: TRBV30
abundance: .
CDR3aa: CAWNPRRVAGYTF
CDR3nt: TGTGCCTGGAACCCTCGAAGGGTTGCTGGCTACACCTTC

j_gene: TRBJ2-1
d_gene: TRBD2
v_gene: TRBV7-3
abundance: many
CDR3aa: CASSPGAGGRNEQFF
CDR3nt: TGTGCCAGCAGCCCGGGTGCGGGAGGACGCAATGAGCAGTTCTTC

j_gene: TRBJ2-3
d_gene: TRBD2
v_gene: TRBV29-1
abundance: .
CDR3aa: CSVGGLAEGGQYF
CDR3nt: TGCAGCGTTGGCGGACTAGCGGAGGGGGGGCAGTATTTT

j_gene: TRBJ1-1
d_gene: TRBD1
v_gene: TRBV6-5
abundance: many
CDR3aa: CASSYSTPRGRTEAFF
CDR3nt: TGTGCCAGCAGTTACTCGACCCCCAGGGGGAGAACTGAAGCTTTCTTT

j_gene: TRBJ2-7
d_gene: TRBD2
v_gene: TRBV28
abundance: many
CDR3aa: CASTVLAGGSGSREQYF
CDR3nt: TGTGCCAGCACGGTACTAGCGGGAGGTTCGGGGTCTCGCGAGCAGTACTTC

j_gene: TRBJ2-2
d_gene: TRBD2
v_gene: TRBV7-9
abundance: few
CDR3aa: CASSRVGGPGGGLFF
CDR3nt: TGTGCCAGCAGCCGCGTGGGCGGTCCCGGCGGGGGACTGTTTTTT

j_gene: TRBJ1-5
d_gene: .
v_gene: TRBV10-3
abundance: .
CDR3aa: CAISGADQPQHF
CDR3nt: TGTGCCATCAGTGGGGCCGATCAGCCCCAGCATTTT

j_gene: TRBJ2-5
d_gene: .
v_gene: TRBV29-1
abundance: few
CDR3aa: CSVAIILDRRETQYF
CDR3nt: TGCAGCGTTGCCATTATCTTAGACAGAAGAGAGACCCAGTACTTC

j_gene: TRBJ2-7
d_gene: .
v_gene: TRBV28
abundance: many
CDR3aa: CASAPGQGGSYEQYF
CDR3nt: TGTGCCAGCGCCCCCGGGCAGGGAGGATCCTACGAGCAGTACTTC

j_gene: TRBJ1-1
d_gene: .
v_gene: TRBV28
abundance: .
CDR3aa: CASSLWDGGARGTEAFF
CDR3nt: TGTGCCAGCAGTTTATGGGACGGGGGGGCTAGGGGCACTGAAGCTTTCTTT

j_gene: TRBJ2-3
d_gene: TRBD2
v_gene: TRBV19
abundance: many
CDR3aa: CASSGGLAGAPSTDTQYF
CDR3nt: TGTGCCAGTAGTGGAGGACTAGCGGGAGCCCCTAGCACAGATACGCAGTATTTT

j_gene: TRBJ2-3
d_gene: .
v_gene: TRBV11-2
abundance: many
CDR3aa: CASSLDLLTTDTQYF
CDR3nt: TGTGCCAGCAGCTTAGATCTGCTTACCACAGATACGCAGTATTTT